This TCR beta chain appears in the sequencing data of a study of T cell responses to AZD1222 COVID-19 vaccine. About this clone itself: What it recognizes is unknown.

General observations from the study: Spike was spanned by vaccine-associated CD4 TCRs, with dominance at 160-218 and 743-854.

This table comes from immunoSEQ multiplex PCR, and its TCRdb copy is limited to in-frame clones, with some not included. The sample contains some 190,000 clones, 80% to 95% of which appear only once. CDR1 is SGHRS and CDR2 is YFSETQ in the germline V gene. Trimming took off 5 bases at V and 5 bases at J, with 14 bases between the two ends. CDR3 size: 14 residues. The sequence came from an adult who received the AZD1222 COVID-19 vaccine. The chain couples TRBV5-1 to TRBJ2-1; D unresolved. The sequences come from peripheral blood, collected 28 days after the second AZD1222 dose. Written as DNA, the CDR3 is TGCGCCAGCAGGACCGAAACGAGGCACAATGAGCAGTTCTTC. This encodes CASRTETRHNEQFF.